These T cell receptor beta chains were read from a single sample in a study of cytomegalovirus exposure and HLA in healthy donors. Some clones are missing from TCRdb's copy, which holds only in-frame ones; the method was immunoSEQ multiplex PCR. Counted here are about 190,000 clones, under 80% occurring once; the ten biggest clones make up about 4.6%. The source material was PBMCs. These receptors were taken from a man in his thirties or forties in good health and CMV-seropositive. Each CDR3 is given with its conserved first and last residue. A D gene is named only where the DNA matches it firmly. Size values are once, few and many counts, or a class for expanded clones, and some rows have none.

v_call,d_call,j_call,clone_size,cdr3_aa,cdr3_nt
TRBV5-3,TRBD2,TRBJ2-1,few,CARSLRTSGGESYNEQFF,TGTGCCAGAAGCCTGCGGACTAGCGGGGGGGAGTCCTACAATGAGCAGTTCTTC
TRBV4-1,.,TRBJ2-3,.,CASSPGGGADTQYF,TGCGCCAGCAGCCCGGGTGGGGGGGCGGATACGCAGTATTTT
TRBV27,TRBD1,TRBJ1-6,.,CATRTGGGSPLHF,TGTGCCACCCGGACAGGGGGGGGTTCACCCCTCCACTTT
TRBV30,.,TRBJ2-7,.,CAWALSTVSGEQYF,TGTGCCTGGGCACTATCAACAGTGTCGGGGGAGCAGTACTTC
TRBV28,.,TRBJ1-4,few,CASSREGDWEKLFF,TGTGCCAGCAGCAGAGAGGGGGATTGGGAAAAACTGTTTTTT
TRBV9,.,TRBJ2-2,.,CASSVVELTGELFF,TGTGCCAGCAGCGTAGTCGAGCTCACCGGGGAGCTGTTTTTT
TRBV5-1,.,TRBJ2-3,.,CASSLRENTDTQYF,TGCGCCAGCAGCTTGCGGGAGAACACAGATACGCAGTATTTT
TRBV7-3,.,TRBJ1-3,.,CASSLPGTGNTIYF,TGTGCCAGCAGCTTACCGGGGACTGGAAACACCATATATTTT
TRBV5-8,TRBD1,TRBJ2-3,.,CASSRDRVLDTQYF,TGTGCCAGCAGCCGGGACAGGGTCTTAGATACGCAGTATTTT
TRBV2,.,TRBJ2-5,.,CASTRHPQETQYF,TGTGCCAGCACCCGACACCCCCAGGAGACCCAGTACTTC
TRBV28,.,TRBJ2-5,.,CASRAQGMETQYF,TGTGCCAGCAGGGCACAGGGAATGGAGACCCAGTACTTC
TRBV5-4,.,TRBJ1-6,.,CASSLTLNSPLHF,TGTGCCAGCAGCCTAACTCTTAATTCACCCCTCCACTTT
TRBV6-6,.,TRBJ2-7,once,CASRTQVYEQYF,TGTGCCAGCAGAACACAGGTTTACGAGCAGTACTTC
TRBV29-1,TRBD1,TRBJ1-2,.,CSVQTGGASNGYTF,TGCAGCGTCCAGACAGGGGGCGCGAGTAATGGCTACACCTTC
TRBV12-2,.,TRBJ2-7,.,CASRLGRAVTYEQYF,TGTGCAAGTCGCTTAGGCAGAGCGGTTACCTACGAGCAGTACTTC
TRBV13,.,TRBJ2-7,.,CASSSIRTREQYF,TGTGCCAGCAGCTCCATCAGGACACGGGAGCAGTACTTC
TRBV7-2,TRBD2,TRBJ2-3,.,CASSLGVSGDTDTQYF,TGTGCCAGCAGCTTAGGTGTTAGCGGGGACACAGATACGCAGTATTTT
TRBV25-1,TRBD1,TRBJ1-4,.,CASRTGASEKLFF,TGTGCCAGCCGGACAGGGGCTAGTGAAAAACTGTTTTTT
TRBV7-9,TRBD2,TRBJ2-1,.,CASSGPGTSGRNEQFF,TGTGCCAGCAGCGGCCCCGGGACTAGCGGGCGCAATGAGCAGTTCTTC
TRBV11-2,TRBD2,TRBJ2-5,.,CASSFGGGAETQYF,TGTGCCAGCAGCTTTGGCGGGGGGGCGGAGACCCAGTACTTC
TRBV30,TRBD1,TRBJ2-7,.,CAAGTDSYEQYF,TGTGCCGCCGGGACAGACTCCTACGAGCAGTACTTC
TRBV10-3,.,TRBJ2-7,.,CAISYGSSYEQYF,TGTGCCATCAGTTACGGGAGCTCCTACGAGCAGTACTTC
TRBV19,.,TRBJ1-1,.,CASSNGLLNTEAFF,TGTGCCAGTAGTAACGGTCTCCTGAACACTGAAGCTTTCTTT